This TCR beta chain was observed in a study of cytomegalovirus exposure and HLA in healthy donors. Study results and caveats: The authors judged a highly shared variant cluster likely a sequencing artifact.

Points on this clone: As yet, its antigen is unknown.

The primer mix had 60 Vbeta and 13 Jbeta primers. This table comes from immunoSEQ multiplex PCR, and its TCRdb copy is limited to in-frame clones, with some not included. The table lists some 130,000 clones, roughly three quarters of them singletons. Sequenced material: PBMCs. The sequence derives from a woman aged 55-70 years in good health and CMV-seronegative.

The CDR3 sequence: CASSQVEGVGPQHF. The CDR3 coding sequence is TGCGCCAGCAGCCAAGTAGAGGGGGTAGGGCCCCAGCATTTT. This chain joins TRBV4-1 and TRBJ1-5; tentatively, D is TRBD1 (6 bases). Germline assignment: CDR1 MGHRA and CDR2 YSYEKL. The CDR3 runs 14 residues. The V and J ends lost 1 base and 9 bases respectively, with 13 bases between them.